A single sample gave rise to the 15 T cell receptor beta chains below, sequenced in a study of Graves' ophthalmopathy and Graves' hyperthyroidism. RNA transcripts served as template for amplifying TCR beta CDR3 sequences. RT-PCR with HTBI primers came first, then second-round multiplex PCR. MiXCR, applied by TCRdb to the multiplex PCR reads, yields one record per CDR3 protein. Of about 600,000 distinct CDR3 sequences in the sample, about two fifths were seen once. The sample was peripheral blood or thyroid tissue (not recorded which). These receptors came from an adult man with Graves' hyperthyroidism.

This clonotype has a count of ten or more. CDR3 in amino acids: CASSLLSGKDGYTF. The CDR3 DNA sequence: TGTGCCAGCAGTTTATTATCAGGGAAGGACGGCTACACCTTC. The V and J genes are TRBV12-3 or TRBV12-4 and TRBJ1-2, with TRBD1 as a possible D gene (5 bases). This CDR3 has 14 amino acids. V lost 2 bases, J lost 8 bases, and 15 bases lay in between.

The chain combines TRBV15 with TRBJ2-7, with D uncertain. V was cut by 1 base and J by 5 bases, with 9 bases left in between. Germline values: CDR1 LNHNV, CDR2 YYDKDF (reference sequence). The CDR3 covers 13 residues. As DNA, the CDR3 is TGTGCCACCAGCAGAGCATTCGACGACGAGCAGTACTTC. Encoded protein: CATSRAFDDEQYF.

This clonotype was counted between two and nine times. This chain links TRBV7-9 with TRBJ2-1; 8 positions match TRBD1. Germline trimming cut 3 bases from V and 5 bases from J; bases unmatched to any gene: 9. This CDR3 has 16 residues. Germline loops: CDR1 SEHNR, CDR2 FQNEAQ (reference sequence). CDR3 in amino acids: CASSFFMTGEDNEQFF. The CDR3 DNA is TGTGCCAGCAGCTTTTTTATGACAGGGGAGGACAATGAGCAGTTCTTC.

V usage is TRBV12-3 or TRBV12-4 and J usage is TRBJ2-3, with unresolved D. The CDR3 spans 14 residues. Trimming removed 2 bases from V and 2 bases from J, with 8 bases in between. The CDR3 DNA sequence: TGTGCCAGCAGTTTATTGGGCTACACAGATACGCAGTATTTT. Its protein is CASSLLGYTDTQYF.

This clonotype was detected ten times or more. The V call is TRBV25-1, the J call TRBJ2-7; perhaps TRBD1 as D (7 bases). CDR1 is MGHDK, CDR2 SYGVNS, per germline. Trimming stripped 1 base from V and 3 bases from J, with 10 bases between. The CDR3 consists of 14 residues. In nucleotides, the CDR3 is TGTGCCAGCAGTGAATCGGGGGACAGCTACGAGCAGTACTTC. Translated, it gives CASSESGDSYEQYF.

The CDR3 coding sequence is TGTGCCAGCAGCCAACTCGGACTAGGAAATTCACCCCTCCACTTT. Translation gives CASSQLGLGNSPLHF. The gene calls are TRBV7-2 and TRBJ1-6; D unclear. This CDR3 region has 15 residues. Trimming took off 5 bases at V and 7 bases at J, with 15 bases between the two ends. CDR1 is SGHTA, CDR2 FQGNSA, per germline.

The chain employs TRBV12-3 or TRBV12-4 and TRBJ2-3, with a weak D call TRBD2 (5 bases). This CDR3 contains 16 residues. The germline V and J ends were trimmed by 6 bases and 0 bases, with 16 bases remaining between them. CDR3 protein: CASSKRMGGSTDTQYF. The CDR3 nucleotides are TGTGCCAGCAGCAAAAGGATGGGCGGGAGCACAGATACGCAGTATTTT.

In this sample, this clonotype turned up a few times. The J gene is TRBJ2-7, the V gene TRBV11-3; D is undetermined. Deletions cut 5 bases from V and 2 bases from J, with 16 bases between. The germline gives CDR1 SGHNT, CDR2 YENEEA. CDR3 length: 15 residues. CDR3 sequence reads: CASSPRPGPPYEQYF. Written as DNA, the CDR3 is TGTGCCAGCAGCCCCCGCCCTGGGCCCCCCTACGAGCAGTACTTC.

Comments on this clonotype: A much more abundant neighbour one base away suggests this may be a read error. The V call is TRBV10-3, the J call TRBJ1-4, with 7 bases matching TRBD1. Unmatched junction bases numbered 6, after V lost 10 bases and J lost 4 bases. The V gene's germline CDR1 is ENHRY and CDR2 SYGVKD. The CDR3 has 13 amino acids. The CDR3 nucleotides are TGTGCCAGCACTCGGGACAGTAATGAAAAACTGTTTTTT. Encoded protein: CASTRDSNEKLFF.

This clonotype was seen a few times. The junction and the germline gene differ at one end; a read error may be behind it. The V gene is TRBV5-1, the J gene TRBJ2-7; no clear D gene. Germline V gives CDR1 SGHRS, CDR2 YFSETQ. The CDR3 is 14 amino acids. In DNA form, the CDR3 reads TGCGCCAGCAGCTTGGTGGATCCTTCCTACGAGCAGCACTTC. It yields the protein CASSLVDPSYEQHF.

CDR3 in DNA: TGTGCCAGCAGTCTTCCTAGCGGGGGCCGGGGGACCCAGTACTTC. Residues: CASSLPSGGRGTQYF. The chain is built from TRBV6-2 or TRBV6-3 and TRBJ2-5, with 10 bases matching TRBD2. J lost 7 bases, V lost 5 bases, and 10 bases had no gene match. The germline gives CDR1 MNHEY, CDR2 SVGEGT. The CDR3 has 15 residues.

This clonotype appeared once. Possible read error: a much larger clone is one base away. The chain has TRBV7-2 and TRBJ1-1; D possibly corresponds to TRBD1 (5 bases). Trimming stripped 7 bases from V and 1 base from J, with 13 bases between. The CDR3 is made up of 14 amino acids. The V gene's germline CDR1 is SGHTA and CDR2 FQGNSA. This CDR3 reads CASTGRGWNTEAFF. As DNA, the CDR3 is TGTGCCAGCACCGGGAGGGGATGGAACACTGAAGCTTTCTTT. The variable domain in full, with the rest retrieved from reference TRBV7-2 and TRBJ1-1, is GAGVSQSPSNKVTEKGKDVELRCDPISGHTALYWYRQSLGQGLEFLIYFQGNSAPDKSGLPSDRFSAERTGGSVSTLTIQRTQQEDSAVYLCASTGRGWNTEAFFGQGTRLTVV.

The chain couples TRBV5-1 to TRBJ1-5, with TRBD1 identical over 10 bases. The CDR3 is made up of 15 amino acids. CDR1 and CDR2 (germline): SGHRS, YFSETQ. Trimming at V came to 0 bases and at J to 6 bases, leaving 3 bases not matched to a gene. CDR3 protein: CASSLGGDRGQPQHF. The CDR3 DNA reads TGCGCCAGCAGCTTGGGAGGGGACAGGGGTCAGCCCCAGCATTTT. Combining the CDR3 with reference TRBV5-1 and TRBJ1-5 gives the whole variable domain KAGVTQTPRYLIKTRGQQVTLSCSPISGHRSVSWYQQTPGQGLQFLFEYFSETQRNKGNFPGRFSGRQFSNSRSEMNVSTLELGDSALYLCASSLGGDRGQPQHFGDGTRLSIL.

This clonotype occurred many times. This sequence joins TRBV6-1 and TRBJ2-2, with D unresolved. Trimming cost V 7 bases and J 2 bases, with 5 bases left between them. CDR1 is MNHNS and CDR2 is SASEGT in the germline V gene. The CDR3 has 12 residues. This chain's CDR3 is CASTPNTGELFF. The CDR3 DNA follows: TGTGCCAGCACCCCTAACACCGGGGAGCTGTTTTTT.

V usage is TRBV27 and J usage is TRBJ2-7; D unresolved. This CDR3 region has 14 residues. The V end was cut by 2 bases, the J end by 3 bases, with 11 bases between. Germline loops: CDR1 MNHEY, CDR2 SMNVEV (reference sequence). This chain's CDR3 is CASSLKDVHYEQYF. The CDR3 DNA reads TGTGCCAGCAGTTTAAAGGACGTCCACTACGAGCAGTACTTC.